These 28 T cell receptor beta chains originate from one sample sequenced in a study of T cell responses to AZD1222 COVID-19 vaccine. Sequencing used immunoSEQ multiplex PCR; TCRdb keeps in-frame clones, though not all of them. The sample has some 110,000 clones, 92% seen once. Sequences were derived from peripheral blood, sampled on day 0 of AZD1222 vaccination. The receptor set was obtained from an adult in good health.

The chain links TRBV19 to TRBJ1-1; 8 positions match TRBD1. V lost 9 bases and J lost 3; bases outside the gene matches: 12. The germline V gene has CDR1 LNHDA and CDR2 SQIVND (reference sequence). The CDR3 loop spans 15 amino acids. The CDR3 here is CASLRGQGADTEAFF. CDR3 nucleotide sequence: TGTGCCAGCTTAAGGGGGCAGGGGGCTGACACTGAAGCTTTCTTT.

The chain links TRBV5-1 to TRBJ2-3; D may be TRBD1 or TRBD2 (5 bases each). V was shortened by 0 bases and J by 0 bases, with 11 bases between the two germline ends. The CDR3 sequence is 16 residues long. Germline lookup yields CDR1 SGHRS and CDR2 YFSETQ. CDR3 protein: CASSLEGDPSTDTQYF. CDR3 sequence (DNA): TGCGCCAGCAGCTTGGAAGGGGACCCCAGCACAGATACGCAGTATTTT.

The V and J genes are TRBV6-4 and TRBJ1-5; perhaps TRBD1 as D (5 bases). The CDR3 has 13 amino acids. Trimming cost V 5 bases and J 4 bases, with 9 bases left between them. Germline V gives CDR1 MRHNA, CDR2 SNTAGT. As DNA, the CDR3 is TGTGCCAGCAGTCCCAGGGAGAATCAGCCCCAGCATTTT. It translates to CASSPRENQPQHF.

The rearrangement joins TRBV24-1 to TRBJ2-1; 8 nucleotides align to TRBD2. CDR1 and CDR2 from the germline V gene are KGHDR and SFDVKD. The CDR3 totals 15 residues. After removal of 10 bases from V and 1 base from J, the junction contained 8 bases not matched to a gene. The CDR3 coding sequence is TGTGCCACTAGCAAGCGGGAGAGATCCTACAATGAGCAGTTCTTC. It specifies CATSKRERSYNEQFF.

This rearrangement joins TRBV19 to TRBJ1-1; possibly TRBD1 for D (5 bases). The CDR3 has 14 amino acids. Per germline, CDR1 LNHDA and CDR2 SQIVND (reference sequence). V was trimmed by 3 bases and J by 4 bases, leaving 12 bases between them. Here the CDR3 reads CASSIGGEATEAFF. For the CDR3, the DNA is TGTGCCAGTAGTATTGGGGGGGAGGCCACTGAAGCTTTCTTT.

This clone was seen just once. The genes are TRBV13 and TRBJ2-3; the D gene could be TRBD1 or TRBD2 (5 bases each). This CDR3 contains 17 residues. CDR1 is PRHDT and CDR2 is FYEKMQ in the germline V gene (reference sequence). The V end was cut by 8 bases, the J end by 3 bases, with 24 bases between. CDR3 protein: CASRPLGRSQATDTQYF. The DNA of the CDR3 is TGTGCCAGCCGCCCCCTAGGGAGATCACAGGCAACAGATACGCAGTATTTT.

V gene TRBV5-5 combines with J gene TRBJ2-7; D unclear. This CDR3 comprises 13 residues. Germline assignment: CDR1 SGHKS and CDR2 YYEKEE (reference sequence). Trimming cost V 0 bases and J 0 bases, with 4 bases left between them. The CDR3 sequence is CASSLEHSYEQYV. In DNA, the CDR3 is TGTGCCAGCAGCTTGGAGCACTCCTACGAGCAGTACGTC.

The chain has TRBV4-1 and TRBJ1-1; 9 positions match TRBD1. Germline V gene lookup returns CDR1 MGHRA and CDR2 YSYEKL. J gave up 3 bases and V 4 bases, and 6 bases lay outside the gene matches. This CDR3 is built from 15 residues. Here the CDR3 DNA reads TGCGCCAGCAGCCGAGGGACAGGGTTCGACACTGAAGCTTTCTTT. Its protein is CASSRGTGFDTEAFF.

The chain combines TRBV5-1 with TRBJ2-3, with 13 bases that match TRBD2. V lost 0 bases and J lost 1; bases outside the gene matches: 5. Germline V gene lookup returns CDR1 SGHRS and CDR2 YFSETQ. CDR3 length: 18 residues. CDR3 amino acids: CASSLELAGGRGTDTQYF. CDR3 coding DNA: TGCGCCAGCAGCTTGGAACTAGCGGGAGGGAGGGGCACAGATACGCAGTATTTT. The full variable domain, rest sourced from reference TRBV5-1 and TRBJ2-3, is KAGVTQTPRYLIKTRGQQVTLSCSPISGHRSVSWYQQTPGQGLQFLFEYFSETQRNKGNFPGRFSGRQFSNSRSEMNVSTLELGDSALYLCASSLELAGGRGTDTQYFGPGTRLTVL.

The V call is TRBV6-5, the J call TRBJ1-2; D is unresolved. CDR1 and CDR2 from the germline V gene are MNHEY and SVGAGI. The length of the CDR3 is 13 residues. The ends were cut back, 4 bases at V and 8 bases at J, with 14 bases in the middle. CDR3 sequence: CASSFRTLGGYTF. In DNA, the CDR3 is TGTGCCAGCAGTTTCCGGACCTTGGGGGGCTACACCTTC.

The genes are TRBV7-2 and TRBJ1-2; D remains ambiguous. This CDR3 has 14 amino acids. V shed 6 bases and J shed 6 bases, with 17 bases lying between them. The germline gives CDR1 SGHTA, CDR2 FQGNSA. In DNA form, the CDR3 reads TGTGCCAGCAGTCGATTTGCCGGGCTGGATGGCTACACCTTC. Its translation is CASSRFAGLDGYTF.

This clone is a singleton in its sample. The chain has TRBV7-8 and TRBJ1-1, with D perhaps TRBD1 (5 bases). V was clipped by 5 bases and J by 10 bases, with 14 bases between them. Germline V gene data show CDR1 as SGHVS and CDR2 as FQNEAQ. The CDR3 contains 12 residues. CDR3 DNA sequence: TGTGCCAGCAGCCCCTTGGGAGGGGTAGCTTTCTTT. Translating it yields CASSPLGGVAFF.

The table lists this clone with a count of one. The same CDR3 can be traced to other DNA sequences in this sample. The V call is TRBV7-9, the J call TRBJ1-1; D gene ambiguous. The CDR3 runs to 14 residues. Germline V gene sequence: CDR1 SEHNR, CDR2 FQNEAQ (reference sequence). V lost 1 base and J 0 bases, leaving 6 bases between the germline ends. For the CDR3, the DNA is TGTGCCAGCAGCTTAGGGCAGTTGAACACTGAAGCTTTCTTT. Residues: CASSLGQLNTEAFF.

The chain couples TRBV6-4 to TRBJ2-1, with 9 nucleotides matching TRBD2. From germline, CDR1 is MRHNA and CDR2 SNTAGT. The CDR3 has 16 residues. Trimming removed 6 bases from V and 0 bases from J; junction bases left unmatched: 6. CDR3 amino acids: CASRDTAGGSYNEQFF. The CDR3 DNA reads as TGTGCCAGCAGGGATACAGCGGGGGGCTCCTACAATGAGCAGTTCTTC.

The chain employs TRBV5-1 and TRBJ1-2, with a weak D call TRBD1 (6 bases). Between the trimmed V and J ends, which lost 4 bases and 3 bases, there was a span of 10 bases. The CDR3 spans 13 residues. CDR1 is SGHRS and CDR2 is YFSETQ in the germline V gene. The CDR3 spells CASSQDSDYGYTF. CDR3 DNA: TGCGCCAGCAGCCAGGACAGTGACTATGGCTACACCTTC.

The rearrangement joins TRBV11-2 to TRBJ2-2, with 7 bases fitting TRBD2. V lost 4 bases, J lost 7 bases, and 12 bases stayed unmatched. Germline lookup yields CDR1 SGHAT and CDR2 FQNNGV. This CDR3 has 16 amino acids. CDR3 in DNA: TGTGCCAGCAGCTCGCCCACGAGACGGGAGGTCGGGGAGCTGTTTTTT. Translation gives CASSSPTRREVGELFF.

The chain combines TRBV19 with TRBJ1-1; tentative D call: TRBD1 (5 bases). Trimming pared 3 bases from V and 4 bases from J, leaving 12 bases between. The CDR3 consists of 14 residues. Germline V gene data show CDR1 as LNHDA and CDR2 as SQIVND (reference sequence). As DNA, the CDR3 is TGTGCCAGTAGTATCGGGGGGGTTGGCACTGAAGCTTTCTTT. Translated: CASSIGGVGTEAFF.

The CDR3 sequence: CASSLEVNTEAFF. For the CDR3, the DNA is TGTGCCAGCAGCTTAGAAGTTAACACTGAAGCTTTCTTT. The chain has TRBV5-8 and TRBJ1-1; D unresolved. CDR1 SGHTS and CDR2 YDEGEE come from the germline V gene. V lost 2 bases and J lost 2, with 7 bases in between. This CDR3 contains 13 residues.

J is TRBJ1-1 and V is TRBV18; no reliable D call. The V end was cut by 0 bases, the J end by 0 bases, with 5 bases between. CDR1 is KGHSH and CDR2 is LQKENI in the germline V gene. This CDR3 contains 14 residues. CDR3 sequence reads: CASSPPHLNTEAFF. The CDR3 nucleotides are TGTGCCAGCTCACCACCACACCTGAACACTGAAGCTTTCTTT.

The chain carries TRBV30 and TRBJ2-7, with D possibly being TRBD1 or TRBD2 (6 bases each). CDR1 and CDR2 from the germline V gene are GTSNPN and SVGIG (reference sequence). The CDR3 totals 13 residues. Trimming left V 0 bases short and J 5 bases short, with 11 bases between. For the CDR3, the DNA is TGTGCCTGGAGTGTAAGGGGGGCGGACGAGCAGTACTTC. Protein product: CAWSVRGADEQYF. The full variable domain, its missing parts supplied by reference TRBV30 and TRBJ2-7, is SQTIHQWPATLVQPVGSPLSLECTVEGTSNPNLYWYRQAAGRGLQLLFYSVGIGQISSEVPQNLSASRPQDRQFILSSKKLLLSDSGFYLCAWSVRGADEQYFGPGTRLTVT.

The V gene is TRBV6-1, the J gene TRBJ2-1, with TRBD2 identical over 8 bases. Losses at the gene ends were 7 bases for V and 7 bases for J; bases not matched to a gene: 3. The CDR3 spans 12 residues. CDR1 MNHNS and CDR2 SASEGT come from the germline V gene. CDR3 loop: CASTGTRNEQFF. As DNA, the CDR3 is TGTGCCAGCACAGGGACTAGAAATGAGCAGTTCTTC.

This clone was seen only once. V usage is TRBV2 and J usage is TRBJ1-2; no definite D call. The germline gives CDR1 SNHLY, CDR2 FYNNEI. The CDR3 contains 14 residues. V was pared by 7 bases and J by 0 bases, with 12 bases between. DNA of the CDR3: TGTGCCAGCACCCCACCCCAGTCTAACTATGGCTACACCTTC. Translated, it gives CASTPPQSNYGYTF.

The chain uses TRBV5-1 and TRBJ1-5; TRBD1 matches at 7 bases. J gave up 0 bases and V 1 base, and 13 bases lay outside the gene matches. Per germline, CDR1 SGHRS and CDR2 YFSETQ. This CDR3 is 19 amino acids long. The CDR3 region has the DNA TGCGCCAGCAGCTTGCGTCAACAGGGGACATCTTATAGCAATCAGCCCCAGCATTTT. Amino acid sequence: CASSLRQQGTSYSNQPQHF. The full variable domain, its missing parts supplied by reference TRBV5-1 and TRBJ1-5, is KAGVTQTPRYLIKTRGQQVTLSCSPISGHRSVSWYQQTPGQGLQFLFEYFSETQRNKGNFPGRFSGRQFSNSRSEMNVSTLELGDSALYLCASSLRQQGTSYSNQPQHFGDGTRLSIL.

The V call is TRBV2, the J call TRBJ1-6; D is ambiguous. Trimming took 4 bases from V and 5 from J, leaving 15 bases between them. Germline V CDR1 and CDR2: SNHLY, FYNNEI. The CDR3 is 16 residues long. For the CDR3, the DNA is TGTGCCAGCAGTGCACGAGCGGGCCCCAATAATTCACCCCTCCACTTT. Translated, it gives CASSARAGPNNSPLHF. Based on the CDR3 plus reference TRBV2 and TRBJ1-6, the full variable domain is EPEVTQTPSHQVTQMGQEVILRCVPISNHLYFYWYRQILGQKVEFLVSFYNNEISEKSEIFDDQFSVERPDGSNFTLKIRSTKLEDSAMYFCASSARAGPNNSPLHFGNGTRLTVT.

J is TRBJ2-3 and V is TRBV20-1; maybe TRBD2 (5 bases). The CDR3 has 11 residues. Trimming pared 7 bases from V and 6 bases from J, leaving 11 bases between. Per the germline V gene, CDR1 is DFQATT and CDR2 is SNEGSKA (reference sequence). DNA of the CDR3: TGCAGTGAGTTGGGCGGGGATACGCAGTATTTT. Protein sequence: CSELGGDTQYF.

The chain has TRBV6-6 and TRBJ1-6, with D perhaps TRBD1 (5 bases). The CDR3 spans 15 residues. Trimming pared 7 bases from V and 11 bases from J, leaving 21 bases between. Germline values: CDR1 MNHNY, CDR2 SVGAGI (reference sequence). The DNA of the CDR3 is TGTGCCAGCACTATGACGGGGCACGGATCGACACCCCTCCACTTT. Its protein is CASTMTGHGSTPLHF.

The V gene is TRBV6-5, the J gene TRBJ1-2; no clear D gene. The V gene lost 6 bases and the J gene lost 2 bases, with 10 bases spanning the gap. Germline V CDR1 and CDR2: MNHEY, SVGAGI. CDR3 length: 13 residues. In DNA form, the CDR3 reads TGTGCCAGCAGGCGTCATACCAACTATGGCTACACCTTC. Its protein product is CASRRHTNYGYTF.

This chain links TRBV5-4 with TRBJ2-3; 11 nucleotides line up with TRBD2. The length of the CDR3 is 19 residues. Germline values: CDR1 SGHNT, CDR2 YYREEE (reference sequence). With 4 bases clipped from V and 2 bases from J, the junction kept 15 bases outside the gene matches. The CDR3 DNA is TGTGCCAGCAGCCCAGTCGGGACTAGCGGACGTGGTGCCACAGATACGCAGTATTTT. Protein: CASSPVGTSGRGATDTQYF.